This T cell receptor beta chain was recovered during a study of T cells in localized non-small cell lung cancer. Looked up from germline, CDR1 is SGHDN and CDR2 is FVKESK. This CDR3 has 16 residues. The junction had 4 bases not matched to a gene; V was cut back by 0 bases and J by 0 bases. Study-wide findings and caveats: A median of around 60 clones ranked among the top 100 in tumor appeared in adjacent lung. Patients showing higher blood T cell density tended to see longer overall survival. Analysis by sequencing included only one tumor region, so heterogeneity remains possible. It was uninvolved adjacent lung that showed the highest T cell clonality, exceeding tumor.

Profiling relied on immunoSEQ multiplex PCR, and the TCRdb table lists in-frame clones only, not all of them. The sample has over 45,000 clones, 70% to 85% seen once. On this clone itself: Its specificity is not known.

The TCR was taken from a man aged 40 to 70 with stage I squamous cell lung carcinoma. Source: peripheral blood, taken before any cancer treatment. The V and J genes are TRBV14 and TRBJ1-2, with 7 bases identical to TRBD1. The DNA of the CDR3 is TGTGCCAGCAGCCAAGATCTAGGGGGCACTAACTATGGCTACACCTTC. It is translated as CASSQDLGGTNYGYTF. Variable domain in full (rest from reference TRBV14 and TRBJ1-2): EAGVTQFPSHSVIEKGQTVTLRCDPISGHDNLYWYRRVMGKEIKFLLHFVKESKQDESGMPNNRFLAERTGGTYSTLKVQPAELEDSGVYFCASSQDLGGTNYGYTFGSGTRLTVV.